These 30 T cell receptor beta chains were all obtained from the same sample, sequenced in a study of cytomegalovirus exposure and HLA in healthy donors. 60 Vbeta and 13 Jbeta primers were used in PCR. Using immunoSEQ multiplex PCR, the repertoire was profiled, and TCRdb retains in-frame clones only, with some absent. The sample lists 200,000 or so clones; 84% were seen once. Sequencing used PBMCs. The source is a boy between 10 and 17 years old in good health and CMV-seronegative.

The gene calls are TRBV13 and TRBJ2-7; TRBD1 matches 8 bases. V was pared by 0 bases and J by 5 bases, with 6 bases of the junction left unmatched. The CDR3 extends over 15 amino acids. Germline-derived CDR1 and CDR2 are PRHDT and FYEKMQ (reference sequence). The CDR3 nucleotides are TGTGCCAGCAGCTTAGGCCTGGGGACAGGAAACGAGCAGTACTTC. As protein: CASSLGLGTGNEQYF. Full variable domain (outside the CDR3, taken from reference TRBV13 and TRBJ2-7): AAGVIQSPRHLIKEKRETATLKCYPIPRHDTVYWYQQGPGQDPQFLISFYEKMQSDKGSIPDRFSAQQFSDYHSELNMSSLELGDSALYFCASSLGLGTGNEQYFGPGTRLTVT.

The chain has TRBV28 and TRBJ1-1; D is perhaps TRBD1 (6 bases). Germline lookup yields CDR1 MDHEN and CDR2 SYDVKM. With 3 bases removed from V and 1 base from J, the gap between germline ends came to 15 bases. CDR3 length equals 16 residues. CDR3: CASSFRPGEGNTEAFF. CDR3 DNA: TGTGCCAGCAGTTTTAGGCCAGGGGAAGGGAACACTGAAGCTTTCTTT.

J is TRBJ2-7 and V is TRBV28, with D possibly being TRBD2 (6 bases). The CDR3 covers 13 residues. V gave up 6 bases and J gave up 7 bases, with 16 bases separating them. Per germline, CDR1 MDHEN and CDR2 SYDVKM. The CDR3 bases are TGTGCCAGCAGCGAGACTAGGTGGGTAGAGCAGTACTTC. It is translated as CASSETRWVEQYF. The whole variable domain, remainder taken from reference TRBV28 and TRBJ2-7, is DVKVTQSSRYLVKRTGEKVFLECVQDMDHENMFWYRQDPGLGLRLIYFSYDVKMKEKGDIPEGYSVSREKKERFSLILESASTNQTSMYLCASSETRWVEQYFGPGTRLTVT.

The chain combines TRBV23-1 with TRBJ1-6, with a weak D call TRBD1 (6 bases). TRBV23-1 is recorded as an ORF, its role being uncertain. The length of the CDR3 is 14 residues. Between the trimmed V and J ends, which lost 6 bases and 5 bases, there was a span of 11 bases. CDR3 region: CASRIRDNNSPLHF. The CDR3 DNA reads TGCGCCAGCAGAATCCGGGACAATAATTCACCCCTCCACTTT.

The chain recombines TRBV6-5 with TRBJ1-1; D remains ambiguous. The germline V gene encodes CDR1 MNHEY and CDR2 SVGAGI. The CDR3 has 14 residues. V gave up 3 bases and J gave up 6 bases, with 14 bases separating them. CDR3 loop: CASSYSQGGPEAFF. CDR3 nucleotide sequence: TGTGCCAGCAGTTATTCACAAGGAGGTCCTGAAGCTTTCTTT.

The chain uses TRBV2 and TRBJ2-3, with 7 bases identical to TRBD2. From germline, CDR1 is SNHLY and CDR2 FYNNEI. V trimming: 8 bases; J trimming: 4 bases; junction bases outside the gene matches: 12. This CDR3 spans 15 amino acids. The CDR3 loop reads CASQPTSRRSDTQYF. CDR3 coding DNA: TGTGCCAGCCAACCGACTAGCCGGAGATCAGATACGCAGTATTTT.

V gene TRBV28 combines with J gene TRBJ2-1; tentative D call: TRBD2 (5 bases). CDR1 MDHEN and CDR2 SYDVKM come from the germline V gene. Between the trimmed V and J ends, which lost 10 bases and 3 bases, there was a span of 22 bases. The CDR3 consists of 16 residues. The CDR3 reads CATGESVRVHYNEQFF. The CDR3 DNA is TGTGCCACCGGGGAATCCGTACGGGTGCACTACAATGAGCAGTTCTTC.

This clone has just one count. This chain links TRBV27 with TRBJ1-1; the D gene is possibly TRBD1 (6 bases). The CDR3 covers 15 residues. With 4 bases removed from V and 0 bases from J, the gap between germline ends came to 12 bases. In germline, CDR1 is MNHEY, CDR2 SMNVEV (reference sequence). The CDR3 spells CASSSDRNMNTEAFF. The CDR3 nucleotides read TGTGCCAGCAGTTCTGACAGGAACATGAACACTGAAGCTTTCTTT.

The rearrangement links TRBV9 to TRBJ2-1; TRBD2 might be the D (7 bases). The CDR3 is made up of 16 amino acids. V lost 3 bases to trimming and J lost 7 bases, with 20 bases between them. Per the germline V gene, CDR1 is SGDLS and CDR2 is YYNGEE. This CDR3 reads CASSGREGGYWNEQFF. The CDR3 DNA reads as TGTGCCAGCAGCGGGAGGGAGGGGGGCTACTGGAATGAGCAGTTCTTC.

The gene calls are TRBV6-1 and TRBJ1-2; D is perhaps TRBD1 (5 bases). Looked up from germline, CDR1 is MNHNS and CDR2 is SASEGT. The CDR3 runs 14 residues. The V gene lost 0 bases and the J gene lost 5 bases, with 10 bases spanning the gap. CDR3 in amino acids: CASSEAPGKYGYTF. In DNA, the CDR3 is TGTGCCAGCAGTGAAGCGCCAGGGAAGTATGGCTACACCTTC.

This chain joins TRBV1 and TRBJ2-1; the DNA was not used to check the table's D call, TRBD2. TRBV1 constitutes a pseudogene. This CDR3 contains 20 residues. The CDR3 DNA reads TGCACCAGCAGCCAAGGGTCGGGACTAGTGGCAAGCTTTTACGTTCGTGAGCAGTTCTTC. It specifies CTSSQGSGLVASFYVREQFF.

The chain couples TRBV9 to TRBJ2-3; 9 bases are shared with TRBD1. CDR3 length: 14 residues. The V and J ends lost 4 bases and 1 base, in that order; junction bases with no gene match: 1. The V gene's germline CDR1 is SGDLS and CDR2 YYNGEE. The CDR3 loop is CASSRDRGTDTQYF. The CDR3 nucleotides read TGTGCCAGCAGCCGGGACAGGGGCACAGATACGCAGTATTTT.

V and J are TRBV2 and TRBJ1-5, with 8 bases lining up with TRBD1. CDR1 is SNHLY and CDR2 is FYNNEI in the germline V gene. The CDR3 length is 15 residues. V was pared by 6 bases and J by 2 bases, with 6 bases of the junction left unmatched. Here the CDR3 DNA reads TGTGCCAGCAGGGGACAGGTCGGAGGCAATCAGCCCCAGCATTTT. Its protein is CASRGQVGGNQPQHF. Filled out from reference TRBV2 and TRBJ1-5, the complete variable domain reads EPEVTQTPSHQVTQMGQEVILRCVPISNHLYFYWYRQILGQKVEFLVSFYNNEISEKSEIFDDQFSVERPDGSNFTLKIRSTKLEDSAMYFCASRGQVGGNQPQHFGDGTRLSIL.

Only a few counts were recorded for this clone. V is TRBV2 and J is TRBJ2-5; tentatively, D is TRBD2 (7 bases). CDR3 length: 14 amino acids. Trimming pared 2 bases from V and 7 bases from J, leaving 14 bases between. Germline V gene lookup returns CDR1 SNHLY and CDR2 FYNNEI. CDR3 in DNA: TGTGCCAGCAGTGAATCGGGGGGCGAAGTGACCCAGTACTTC. Translated, it gives CASSESGGEVTQYF.

V is TRBV4-1 and J is TRBJ2-1; the D gene is possibly TRBD1 (5 bases). This CDR3 spans 15 amino acids. V shed 0 bases and J shed 6 bases, with 12 bases lying between them. Germline CDR1 MGHRA, CDR2 YSYEKL. The CDR3 DNA reads as TGCGCCAGCAGCCAAGAAGGGCCCAGGGCCAATGAGCAGTTCTTC. Its translation: CASSQEGPRANEQFF.

The rearrangement joins TRBV9 to TRBJ2-1; 11 nucleotides align to TRBD2. The V gene's germline CDR1 is SGDLS and CDR2 YYNGEE. Trimming removed 3 bases from V and 10 bases from J; junction bases left unmatched: 9. This CDR3 is 15 amino acids long. This CDR3 is CASSAGTSGSLEQFF. CDR3 DNA: TGTGCCAGCAGCGCCGGGACTAGCGGTAGTCTGGAGCAGTTCTTC.

V is TRBV28 and J is TRBJ2-3; TRBD1 matches at 10 bases. The CDR3 length is 16 residues. Germline V gene data show CDR1 as MDHEN and CDR2 as SYDVKM. The ends lost 4 bases at V and 6 bases at J; junction bases unmatched: 10. The DNA of the CDR3 is TGTGCCAGCAGTTCGTCCGGGACAGGGGCCGGCGATACGCAGTATTTT. Its translation: CASSSSGTGAGDTQYF. Together with reference TRBV28 and TRBJ2-3, the CDR3 gives the full variable domain: DVKVTQSSRYLVKRTGEKVFLECVQDMDHENMFWYRQDPGLGLRLIYFSYDVKMKEKGDIPEGYSVSREKKERFSLILESASTNQTSMYLCASSSSGTGAGDTQYFGPGTRLTVL.

The chain recombines TRBV25-1 with TRBJ1-4; perhaps TRBD1 as D (5 bases). Between the trimmed V and J ends, which lost 3 bases and 0 bases, there was a span of 5 bases. Germline values: CDR1 MGHDK, CDR2 SYGVNS. This CDR3 is built from 14 residues. The CDR3 region is CASSDRATNEKLFF. The CDR3 coding sequence is TGTGCCAGCAGTGACAGGGCAACTAATGAAAAACTGTTTTTT.

The rearrangement uses TRBV28 and TRBJ1-5; unclear D gene. Trimming stripped 8 bases from V and 2 bases from J, with 13 bases between. Germline V CDR1 and CDR2: MDHEN, SYDVKM. The CDR3 runs 14 residues. The CDR3 DNA is TGTGCCAGCGAGGTCCAAACGGGCAATCAGCCCCAGCATTTT. This encodes CASEVQTGNQPQHF. The full variable domain, in which reference TRBV28 and TRBJ1-5 provide the parts outside the CDR3, is DVKVTQSSRYLVKRTGEKVFLECVQDMDHENMFWYRQDPGLGLRLIYFSYDVKMKEKGDIPEGYSVSREKKERFSLILESASTNQTSMYLCASEVQTGNQPQHFGDGTRLSIL.

The sample holds one count of this clone. This chain connects TRBV9 to TRBJ1-1; D not resolved. The CDR3 has 15 residues. In germline, CDR1 is SGDLS, CDR2 YYNGEE. Trimming left V 4 bases short and J 0 bases short, with 13 bases between. The CDR3 spells CASSPYSYVNTEAFF. CDR3 DNA: TGTGCCAGCAGCCCCTACAGCTACGTGAACACTGAAGCTTTCTTT.

This chain connects TRBV5-4 to TRBJ1-4; maybe TRBD1 (6 bases). Per germline, CDR1 SGHNT and CDR2 YYREEE (reference sequence). This CDR3 region has 13 residues. V was cut by 4 bases and J by 15 bases, with 19 bases left in between. In DNA form, the CDR3 reads TGTGCCAGCAGCGCCAAGACAGGTGGTACTGTGTTTTTT. Amino acids: CASSAKTGGTVFF.

The chain has TRBV12-5 and TRBJ2-7; 10 nucleotides line up with TRBD1. Germline assignment: CDR1 LGHNT and CDR2 FRNRAP. V lost 1 base, J lost 3 bases, and 6 bases stayed unmatched. The CDR3 has 16 residues. The CDR3 DNA follows: TGTGCTAGTGGTTTGGGAGGGACAGGGGAACACTACGAGCAGTACTTC. Its protein is CASGLGGTGEHYEQYF.

The V gene is TRBV4-1, the J gene TRBJ1-1; D may be TRBD1 (5 bases). The CDR3 totals 15 residues. V lost 6 bases and J 0 bases, leaving 14 bases between the germline ends. Germline loops: CDR1 MGHRA, CDR2 YSYEKL. The CDR3 sequence is CASRTGLEMNTEAFF. CDR3 in DNA: TGCGCCAGCAGAACGGGACTCGAAATGAACACTGAAGCTTTCTTT.

The chain couples TRBV28 to TRBJ1-1; D is unclear. The CDR3 length is 12 residues. Trimming cost V 8 bases and J 8 bases, with 15 bases left between them. Germline-derived CDR1 and CDR2 are MDHEN and SYDVKM. Written as DNA, the CDR3 is TGTGCCAGCTCGATGCGGGCTGTAGAAGCTTTCTTT. Translated: CASSMRAVEAFF.

The chain carries TRBV19 and TRBJ1-1; TRBD1 matches at 7 bases. Germline V gene sequence: CDR1 LNHDA, CDR2 SQIVND (reference sequence). V gave up 8 bases and J gave up 2 bases; unmatched junction bases: 8. The CDR3 totals 14 residues. Here the CDR3 reads CASQHRGRNTEAFF. CDR3 DNA: TGTGCCAGTCAACACAGGGGCCGTAACACTGAAGCTTTCTTT.

The J gene is TRBJ2-2, the V gene TRBV6-4, with a weak D call TRBD1 (6 bases). Germline lookup yields CDR1 MRHNA and CDR2 SNTAGT. Trimming removed 4 bases at V and 3 bases at J, with 6 bases between. This CDR3 contains 13 residues. In nucleotides, the CDR3 is TGTGCCAGCAGTGCAGGGGACACCGGGGAGCTGTTTTTT. It yields the protein CASSAGDTGELFF.

This chain joins TRBV30 and TRBJ2-5, with TRBD1 identical over 8 bases. The CDR3 consists of 14 residues. The V gene's germline CDR1 is GTSNPN and CDR2 SVGIG (reference sequence). V trimming: 0 bases; J trimming: 7 bases; junction bases outside the gene matches: 7. In DNA form, the CDR3 reads TGTGCCTGGAGTGTACGGGGGACAGGAGGGACCCAGTACTTC. This codes for CAWSVRGTGGTQYF.

This chain's CDR3 is CASSDRATSNYGYTF. As DNA, the CDR3 is TGTGCCAGCAGTGACAGGGCTACTTCTAACTATGGCTACACCTTC. J is TRBJ1-2 and V is TRBV25-1; D perhaps matches TRBD1 (5 bases). From germline, CDR1 is MGHDK and CDR2 SYGVNS. CDR3 length: 15 residues. Trimming took 3 bases from V and 0 from J, leaving 11 bases between them.

V and J are TRBV19 and TRBJ2-2; a possible D gene is TRBD2 (6 bases). The CDR3 is 13 residues long. The V gene's germline CDR1 is LNHDA and CDR2 SQIVND (reference sequence). The V gene lost 5 bases and the J gene lost 7 bases, with 11 bases spanning the gap. CDR3 coding DNA: TGTGCCAGTAGTGGCCTAGCGAGCGGGGAGCTGTTTTTT. Translated, it gives CASSGLASGELFF.

The chain links TRBV5-4 to TRBJ1-5; 7 positions agree with TRBD1. Germline CDR1 SGHNT, CDR2 YYREEE (reference sequence). The CDR3 has 13 amino acids. V shed 4 bases and J 5 bases; nucleotides not matched to a gene: 3. The DNA of the CDR3 is TGTGCCAGCAGCACTGACAGGGATCAGCCCCAGCATTTT. It specifies CASSTDRDQPQHF.